A selection of T cell receptor beta chains follows, all from one sample in a study of tumor-infiltrating lymphocytes in primary liver carcinoma. TCRdb re-analysed the multiplex PCR reads in MiXCR, keeping a single row per CDR3 protein. The sample consists of 100,000 to 150,000 distinct CDR3 sequences, 55% to 75% of them appearing once. The sequenced sample was liver tumor tissue from sampling region 3. The receptors derive from a woman aged 60 to 75 with primary liver carcinoma and hepatitis B virus infection. Each CDR3 is given with its conserved first and last residue. A D gene is named only where the DNA matches it firmly. A clone size is listed for some rows: how often the clone was seen (once, few, many), or a class if it is expanded.

j_call: TRBJ2-3; clone_size: -; cdr3_length: 14; v_call: TRBV30; d_call: TRBD2; cdr3_aa: CAWSIGGSADTQYF; cdr3_nt: TGTGCCTGGAGTATCGGCGGGAGTGCAGATACGCAGTATTTT
j_call: TRBJ2-3; clone_size: -; cdr3_length: 13; v_call: TRBV11-2; d_call: -; cdr3_aa: CASSLDRGDMQYF; cdr3_nt: TGTGCTAGTAGCTTAGATCGAGGAGATATGCAGTATTTT
j_call: TRBJ2-5; clone_size: -; cdr3_length: 13; v_call: TRBV15; d_call: -; cdr3_aa: CATSANTQETQYF; cdr3_nt: TGTGCCACCAGCGCGAACACCCAAGAGACCCAGTACTTC
j_call: TRBJ1-1; clone_size: once; cdr3_length: 11; v_call: TRBV12-3/TRBV12-4; d_call: -; cdr3_aa: CASSLRQKVFF; cdr3_nt: TGTGCTAGCAGTTTGCGGCAGAAAGTTTTCTTT
j_call: TRBJ1-4; clone_size: once; cdr3_length: 19; v_call: TRBV28; d_call: -; cdr3_aa: CASSFVGPSRGGRSEKLFF; cdr3_nt: TGTGCCAGCAGTTTCGTCGGGCCATCAAGGGGCGGTAGGAGTGAAAAACTGTTTTTT
j_call: TRBJ2-4; clone_size: once; cdr3_length: 18; v_call: TRBV28; d_call: TRBD2; cdr3_aa: CASSPGLARGFGKNIQYF; cdr3_nt: TGTGCCAGCAGCCCAGGACTAGCGAGAGGGTTTGGCAAAAACATCCAGTACTTC
j_call: TRBJ2-1; clone_size: many; cdr3_length: 14; v_call: TRBV7-9; d_call: -; cdr3_aa: CASSLGGSRGEQFF; cdr3_nt: TGTGCCAGCAGCTTAGGAGGATCCCGGGGTGAGCAGTTCTTC
j_call: TRBJ2-1; clone_size: once; cdr3_length: 13; v_call: TRBV11-1; d_call: -; cdr3_aa: CASSFGTVNEQFF; cdr3_nt: TGTGCCAGCAGCTTTGGCACGGTTAATGAGCAGTTCTTC
j_call: TRBJ1-2; clone_size: few; cdr3_length: 16; v_call: TRBV28; d_call: TRBD1; cdr3_aa: CASSSHRPGQADGYTF; cdr3_nt: TGTGCCAGCAGTTCCCATCGACCCGGACAGGCGGATGGCTACACCTTC
j_call: TRBJ2-1; clone_size: -; cdr3_length: 17; v_call: TRBV11-2; d_call: -; cdr3_aa: CASSSDQQGIVHNEQFF; cdr3_nt: TGTGCCAGCAGCTCGGATCAACAGGGTATAGTCCACAATGAGCAGTTCTTC
j_call: TRBJ2-1; clone_size: few; cdr3_length: 15; v_call: TRBV7-9; d_call: TRBD2; cdr3_aa: CASSLVASGSISQFF; cdr3_nt: TGTGCCAGCAGCTTAGTGGCTAGCGGGAGTATCTCGCAGTTCTTC
j_call: TRBJ2-7; clone_size: medium-sized; cdr3_length: 14; v_call: TRBV6-5; d_call: TRBD2; cdr3_aa: CASSSGLAGGKQYF; cdr3_nt: TGTGCCAGCAGCTCGGGACTAGCGGGAGGAAAGCAGTACTTC
j_call: TRBJ1-5; clone_size: many; cdr3_length: 15; v_call: TRBV7-8; d_call: -; cdr3_aa: CASSLAGRDAQPQHF; cdr3_nt: TGTGCCAGCAGCTTAGCGGGCAGGGACGCCCAGCCCCAGCATTTT
j_call: TRBJ1-1; clone_size: -; cdr3_length: 16; v_call: TRBV7-8; d_call: TRBD1; cdr3_aa: CASSLGQGGGDTEAFF; cdr3_nt: TGTGCCAGCAGCTTAGGACAGGGGGGGGGGGACACTGAAGCTTTCTTT
j_call: TRBJ2-3; clone_size: -; cdr3_length: 17; v_call: TRBV11-2; d_call: -; cdr3_aa: CASILAKGRRSTDMQYF; cdr3_nt: TGTGCCAGCATCTTAGCAAAGGGGAGAAGGAGCACAGATATGCAGTATTTT
j_call: TRBJ2-1; clone_size: many; cdr3_length: 16; v_call: TRBV4-2; d_call: -; cdr3_aa: CASSPFSGNPYNEQFF; cdr3_nt: TGTGCCAGCAGCCCATTTAGCGGAAACCCCTACAATGAGCAGTTCTTC
j_call: TRBJ1-5; clone_size: -; cdr3_length: 18; v_call: TRBV28; d_call: TRBD1; cdr3_aa: CASSLRPGTVNSNQPQHF; cdr3_nt: TGTGCCAGCAGTTTAAGACCCGGGACAGTAAATAGCAATCAGCCCCAGCATTTT
j_call: TRBJ2-5; clone_size: -; cdr3_length: 18; v_call: TRBV12-3/TRBV12-4; d_call: -; cdr3_aa: CASSPLKVGAGRTETQYF; cdr3_nt: TGTGCCAGCAGTCCCCTTAAAGTGGGGGCCGGGAGAACGGAGACCCAGTACTTC